The 7 T cell receptor beta chains given below trace back to one sample, sequenced in a study of blood T cell repertoires in COVID-19. Generated by immunoSEQ multiplex PCR, the TCRdb table keeps only in-frame clones and is missing some. The sample lists some 180,000 clones, roughly 86% occurring once. The specimen was PBMCs or T cells enriched from blood (not recorded which). Receptors were obtained from a middle-aged woman in a cohort exposed to, infected with or recovered from COVID-19 (not recorded which).

Here the CDR3 reads CASSPGSTNKKTQYF. CDR3 bases: TGTGCCAGCAGTCCTGGATCGACTAATAAGAAGACCCAGTACTTC. V and J are TRBV7-9 and TRBJ2-5, with D possibly being TRBD2 (5 bases). CDR1 and CDR2 (germline): SEHNR, FQNEAQ (reference sequence). Deletions cut 6 bases from V and 6 bases from J, with 20 bases between. The CDR3 covers 15 residues.

The chain recombines TRBV5-6 with TRBJ1-2; D not resolved. CDR1 is SGHDT and CDR2 is YYEEEE in the germline V gene. The V and J ends lost 0 bases and 0 bases respectively, with 15 bases between them. This CDR3 is built from 17 residues. The CDR3 loop reads CASSLAGGMSSNYGYTF. The CDR3 bases are TGTGCCAGCAGCTTGGCCGGAGGAATGTCGTCTAACTATGGCTACACCTTC.

The chain combines TRBV7-2 with TRBJ1-1; D is uncertain. The germline V gene encodes CDR1 SGHTA and CDR2 FQGNSA. V shed 3 bases and J shed 1 base, with 3 bases lying between them. The length of the CDR3 is 12 residues. The chain's CDR3 is CASSFRNTEAFF. The CDR3 DNA reads TGTGCCAGCAGCTTTAGGAACACTGAAGCTTTCTTT.

The chain couples TRBV6-5 to TRBJ1-2, with a tentative D call TRBD1 (6 bases). From germline, CDR1 is MNHEY and CDR2 SVGAGI. This CDR3 comprises 14 residues. V shed 4 bases and J shed 6 bases, with 15 bases lying between them. DNA of the CDR3: TGTGCCAGCAGTTCCACAGGGATTGGCGATGGCTACACCTTC. This gives the protein CASSSTGIGDGYTF.

V usage is TRBV6-5 and J usage is TRBJ1-2; D unresolved. CDR1 and CDR2 from the germline V gene are MNHEY and SVGAGI. This CDR3 spans 14 amino acids. The V gene lost 1 base and the J gene lost 2 bases, with 8 bases spanning the gap. CDR3 sequence reads: CASSYYSSNYGYTF. CDR3 in DNA: TGTGCCAGCAGTTACTATAGCTCAAACTATGGCTACACCTTC.

The rearrangement links TRBV4-2 to TRBJ1-1; D is undetermined. The V end lost 1 base, the J end lost 1 base, and 10 bases lay between the germline ends. The CDR3 consists of 15 residues. The germline V gene encodes CDR1 LGHNA and CDR2 YNFKEQ. The CDR3 DNA reads as TGTGCCAGCAGCCAAGCTCGTACAGAGAACACTGAAGCTTTCTTT. Translation gives CASSQARTENTEAFF.

The CDR3 region has the DNA TGCGCCAGCAGCCTTCTAGGCACCGGGGAGCTGTTTTTT. It is translated as CASSLLGTGELFF. The chain carries TRBV5-1 and TRBJ2-2; unclear D gene. The CDR3 has 13 residues. Trimming pared 4 bases from V and 4 bases from J, leaving 8 bases between. CDR1 is SGHRS and CDR2 is YFSETQ in the germline V gene.